The 5 T cell receptor beta chains below were found in one sample sequenced in a study of T cells in Graves' hyperthyroidism and ophthalmopathy. The CDR3 regions of TCR beta were amplified from RNA transcripts. During a first-round RT-PCR of the TCR CDR3, the HTBI primer set was used. TCRdb re-analysed the multiplex PCR reads in MiXCR, keeping a single row per CDR3 protein. The table shows about 360,000 distinct CDR3 sequences, with approximately 19% occurring only once. Sequencing was performed on blood. These receptor sequences come from a woman younger than 30 with Graves' hyperthyroidism.

This clonotype was seen only once. The J gene is TRBJ2-2, the V gene TRBV12-3 or TRBV12-4; TRBD2 matches 10 bases. This CDR3 region has 15 residues. Losses at the gene ends were 3 bases for V and 4 bases for J; bases not matched to a gene: 2. In DNA form, the CDR3 reads TGTGCCAGCAGTTTTTGGACTAGCGGCACCGGGGAGCTGTTTTTT. Translation: CASSFWTSGTGELFF.

This clonotype was detected ten times or more. The CDR3 nucleotides are TGTGCCACCAGTGATTTGTGGGACAGGGAGCGGATGAACACTGAAGCTTTCTTT. It yields the protein CATSDLWDRERMNTEAFF. The chain is built from TRBV24-1 and TRBJ1-1; 9 bases are a match to TRBD1. CDR3 length: 18 residues. V was clipped by 0 bases and J by 0 bases; unmatched bases: 7. Per germline, CDR1 KGHDR and CDR2 SFDVKD.

The sample holds many counts of this clonotype. The chain has TRBV28 and TRBJ1-5; D ambiguous. V dropped 7 bases and J dropped 4 bases, with 29 bases sitting between them. This CDR3 has 19 amino acids. The germline V gene encodes CDR1 MDHEN and CDR2 SYDVKM. CDR3 DNA: TGTGCCAGCACCCTTACGGGTTTTACTGACCCGCTGAATAATCAGCCCCAGCATTTT. This gives the protein CASTLTGFTDPLNNQPQHF.

Ten or more counts support this clonotype. The CDR3 DNA sequence: TGTGCCAGCAGTGCCCGGGGCCAGCTGTTTTTT. Its translation is CASSARGQLFF. The chain links TRBV12-3 or TRBV12-4 to TRBJ2-2; D may match TRBD1 or TRBD2 (5 bases each). Trimming shortened V by 5 bases and J by 12 bases, and 10 bases separated the two germline ends. The CDR3 runs 11 residues.

V and J are TRBV7-6 and TRBJ1-1; D is unresolved. The CDR3 is 13 amino acids. Germline lookup yields CDR1 SGHVS and CDR2 FNYEAQ. With 2 bases removed from V and 6 bases from J, the gap between germline ends came to 10 bases. The CDR3 sequence: CASSLYQDSEAFF. As DNA, the CDR3 is TGTGCCAGCAGCTTATATCAGGATTCTGAAGCTTTCTTT.